The 30 T cell receptor beta chains listed next were all sequenced from one sample in a study of blood T cell repertoires in COVID-19. TCRdb keeps only in-frame clones here, not all; method: immunoSEQ multiplex PCR. The sample shows hundreds of thousands of clones, approximately 88% of them seen only once. The source material was peripheral blood. All receptors derive from a human donor in a cohort sampled during active COVID-19.

The chain carries TRBV27 and TRBJ1-5; 11 nucleotides match TRBD1. The ends lost 5 bases at V and 2 bases at J; junction bases unmatched: 8. The CDR3 consists of 17 residues. Germline V gene data show CDR1 as MNHEY and CDR2 as SMNVEV (reference sequence). In DNA form, the CDR3 reads TGTGCCAGCAGTCCCGGGACAGGGGGAACAGGCAATCAGCCCCAGCATTTT. It specifies CASSPGTGGTGNQPQHF.

This chain links TRBV5-8 with TRBJ2-3; the match to TRBD2 covers 16 bases. With V trimmed by 7 bases and J by 6 bases, 2 bases remained unmatched. The germline gives CDR1 SGHTS, CDR2 YDEGEE. This CDR3 has 14 residues. The CDR3 nucleotides are TGTGCCAGCCCGGGACTAGCGGGAGGGGATACGCAGTATTTT. Protein product: CASPGLAGGDTQYF.

The CDR3 reads CASSKVSSGDYEQYF. The CDR3 region has the DNA TGCGCCAGCAGTAAGGTTTCGAGCGGCGACTACGAGCAGTACTTC. The J gene is TRBJ2-7, the V gene TRBV5-1; perhaps TRBD2 as D (5 bases). Germline V lookup: CDR1 SGHRS, CDR2 YFSETQ. Between the trimmed V and J ends, which lost 5 bases and 3 bases, there was a span of 18 bases. The CDR3 totals 15 residues.

The rearrangement links TRBV18 to TRBJ1-4; no clear D. The CDR3 has 16 residues. V shed 3 bases and J shed 8 bases, with 19 bases lying between them. Germline CDR1 reads KGHSH; CDR2 reads LQKENI. DNA for the CDR3: TGTGCCAGCTCACCCAACTTAGCCGGTGCCACCGAAAAACTGTTTTTT. This sequence encodes CASSPNLAGATEKLFF.

This rearrangement joins TRBV10-3 to TRBJ2-5, with 9 nucleotides matching TRBD2. The CDR3 has 15 residues. V lost 11 bases, J lost 2 bases, and 12 bases stayed unmatched. The germline gives CDR1 ENHRY, CDR2 SYGVKD. CDR3 in amino acids: CAASSGSRHQETQYF. DNA for the CDR3: TGTGCCGCCAGTAGCGGGAGTCGACATCAAGAGACCCAGTACTTC.

This chain connects TRBV5-8 to TRBJ1-5; D remains ambiguous. Germline assignment: CDR1 SGHTS and CDR2 YDEGEE. This CDR3 spans 14 amino acids. V was trimmed by 4 bases and J by 3 bases, leaving 11 bases between them. The chain's CDR3 is CASSAGLYNQPQHF. CDR3 DNA: TGTGCCAGCAGCGCGGGTCTTTACAATCAGCCCCAGCATTTT.

The chain uses TRBV3-1 (or the pseudogene TRBV3-2) and TRBJ1-1, with D possibly TRBD1 on 5 matching bases. CDR1 is LGHDT and CDR2 is YNNKEL in the germline V gene (reference sequence). Trimming removed 4 bases at V and 0 bases at J, with 12 bases between. CDR3 size: 15 residues. The chain's CDR3 is CASSPRGGMNTEAFF. The CDR3 coding sequence is TGTGCCAGCAGCCCACGTGGGGGGATGAACACTGAAGCTTTCTTT.

This chain joins TRBV13 and TRBJ2-7; 7 bases line up with TRBD2. V gave up 5 bases and J gave up 6 bases; unmatched junction bases: 10. The germline CDR1 and CDR2 sequences are PRHDT and FYEKMQ (reference sequence). This CDR3 contains 14 residues. CDR3 sequence: CASSLGRRNREQYF. For the CDR3, the DNA is TGTGCCAGCAGCCTCGGGAGGCGAAACCGCGAGCAGTACTTC.

This chain links TRBV29-1 with TRBJ2-5; 7 positions agree with TRBD2. The CDR3 loop spans 14 amino acids. The V gene end was trimmed by 4 bases and the J gene end by 5 bases; junction bases not matched to a gene: 10. CDR1 SQVTM and CDR2 ANQGSEA come from the germline V gene. The CDR3 region is CSVVIAGRVETQYF. Written as DNA, the CDR3 is TGCAGCGTTGTAATAGCGGGTAGGGTGGAGACCCAGTACTTC.

V is TRBV7-2 and J is TRBJ2-3; D not certain. Deletions cut 0 bases from V and 7 bases from J, with 5 bases between. Germline lookup yields CDR1 SGHTA and CDR2 FQGNSA. CDR3 length equals 12 residues. The CDR3 coding sequence is TGTGCCAGCAGCTTAGCGCGAAATACGCAGTATTTT. It specifies CASSLARNTQYF. Supplemented by reference TRBV7-2 and TRBJ2-3, the full variable domain reads GAGVSQSPSNKVTEKGKDVELRCDPISGHTALYWYRQSLGQGLEFLIYFQGNSAPDKSGLPSDRFSAERTGGSVSTLTIQRTQQEDSAVYLCASSLARNTQYFGPGTRLTVL.

The CDR3 DNA sequence: TGTGCCTGGGCGGGATACTCTGGAAACACCATATATTTT. Its translation: CAWAGYSGNTIYF. The chain couples TRBV30 to TRBJ1-3; D not resolved. Germline-derived CDR1 and CDR2 are GTSNPN and SVGIG (reference sequence). The CDR3 consists of 13 residues. V was trimmed by 5 bases and J by 0 bases, leaving 8 bases between them.

The chain couples TRBV7-6 to TRBJ2-7, with 10 bases fitting TRBD2. Per germline, CDR1 SGHVS and CDR2 FNYEAQ. V dropped 1 base and J dropped 3; count of bases not matched to a gene: 15. The CDR3 is 19 residues long. The CDR3 coding sequence is TGTGCCAGCAGCTTAGGCAGGGGGCGCGGGACTAGCGCCAGCTACGAGCAGTACTTC. It specifies CASSLGRGRGTSASYEQYF.

The rearrangement joins TRBV30 to TRBJ1-1; TRBD1 might be the D (6 bases). The CDR3 consists of 13 residues. The germline gives CDR1 GTSNPN, CDR2 SVGIG (reference sequence). V shed 1 base and J shed 4 bases, with 10 bases lying between them. The CDR3 coding sequence is TGTGCCTGGAGTGGACAGGTCGGCACTGAAGCTTTCTTT. Translation gives CAWSGQVGTEAFF.

This clone was seen only once. This chain links TRBV28 with TRBJ2-7, with TRBD1 matching 7 bases. CDR1 is MDHEN, CDR2 SYDVKM, per germline. The CDR3 loop spans 12 amino acids. Trimming cost V 3 bases and J 6 bases; bases outside gene matches: 2. CDR3 protein: CASSLRGREQYF. CDR3 coding DNA: TGTGCCAGCAGTTTGAGGGGGCGCGAGCAGTACTTC.

The chain couples TRBV7-2 to TRBJ1-1, with a weak D call TRBD1 (6 bases). Between the trimmed V and J ends, which lost 1 base and 5 bases, there was a span of 14 bases. The CDR3 spans 15 residues. Germline values: CDR1 SGHTA, CDR2 FQGNSA. The DNA of the CDR3 is TGTGCCAGCAGCTTAGATAACAGGGTAGGGACTGAAGCTTTCTTT. Translation gives CASSLDNRVGTEAFF.

This chain uses TRBV4-3 with TRBJ1-2; D possibly corresponds to TRBD1 (6 bases). Germline loops: CDR1 LGHNA, CDR2 YSLEER. This CDR3 region has 17 residues. The V and J ends lost 1 base and 0 bases respectively, with 15 bases between them. CDR3 sequence reads: CASSQAPGTPTNYGYTF. CDR3 in DNA: TGCGCCAGCAGCCAAGCACCCGGGACACCGACTAACTATGGCTACACCTTC.

The rearrangement joins TRBV30 to TRBJ1-1, with a tentative D call TRBD1 (5 bases). Trimming cost V 6 bases and J 4 bases, with 9 bases left between them. Germline values: CDR1 GTSNPN, CDR2 SVGIG (reference sequence). CDR3 size: 11 residues. The CDR3 region has the DNA TGTGCCTGCAGGGTCGGCACTGAAGCTTTCTTT. As protein: CACRVGTEAFF. The whole variable domain, filled in from reference TRBV30 and TRBJ1-1, reads SQTIHQWPATLVQPVGSPLSLECTVEGTSNPNLYWYRQAAGRGLQLLFYSVGIGQISSEVPQNLSASRPQDRQFILSSKKLLLSDSGFYLCACRVGTEAFFGQGTRLTVV.

The chain employs TRBV6-2 or TRBV6-3 and TRBJ2-7, with 12 bases that match TRBD1. The J segment lost 5 bases and the V segment lost 6 bases, leaving 8 bases of the junction unmatched. The CDR3 is 15 residues long. Germline V gene data show CDR1 as MNHEY and CDR2 as SVGEGT. The CDR3 DNA reads as TGTGCCAGCAGCTATACTGGGACAGGGGGCGACGAGCAGTACTTC. Its protein is CASSYTGTGGDEQYF.

The CDR3, as DNA: TGTGCCAGCACCGGTCCGTACTATGGCTACACCTTC. It codes for CASTGPYYGYTF. The chain carries TRBV28 and TRBJ1-2; no clear D. Germline assignment: CDR1 MDHEN and CDR2 SYDVKM. Trimming shortened V by 7 bases and J by 3 bases, and 9 bases separated the two germline ends. The CDR3 is 12 residues long.

Written as DNA, the CDR3 is TGTGCCAGCAGCTTGGAGAGCAATCAGCCCCAGCATTTT. Translation gives CASSLESNQPQHF. The chain carries TRBV7-2 and TRBJ1-5, with D unresolved. Trimming left V 3 bases short and J 1 base short, with 4 bases between. The CDR3 covers 13 residues. Germline CDR1 is SGHTA and CDR2 is FQGNSA.

The rearrangement uses TRBV5-1 and TRBJ2-7, with D possibly being TRBD1 (6 bases). The germline V gene encodes CDR1 SGHRS and CDR2 YFSETQ. The CDR3 is 13 amino acids. Trimming left V 0 bases short and J 4 bases short, with 8 bases between. This CDR3 reads CASSLDREYEQYF. As DNA, the CDR3 is TGCGCCAGCAGCTTGGACAGGGAGTACGAGCAGTACTTC.

This clone is a singleton in its sample. The CDR3 sequence: CASSFFRQGVVNEQFF. The CDR3 nucleotides are TGCGCCAGCAGCTTTTTTAGGCAGGGGGTGGTCAATGAGCAGTTCTTC. The chain joins TRBV5-1 to TRBJ2-1; 7 bases are a match to TRBD1. The germline CDR1 and CDR2 sequences are SGHRS and YFSETQ. V lost 2 bases to trimming and J lost 6 bases; unmatched junction nucleotides: 11. CDR3 size: 16 residues.

The chain uses TRBV30 and TRBJ2-7; unclear D gene. Germline CDR1 is GTSNPN and CDR2 is SVGIG (reference sequence). The CDR3 covers 13 residues. The V gene lost 0 bases and the J gene lost 5 bases, with 11 bases spanning the gap. The CDR3 DNA follows: TGTGCCTGGAGTGTACGGGTCCCCCACGAGCAGTACTTC. It specifies CAWSVRVPHEQYF.

V usage is TRBV19 and J usage is TRBJ1-6, with a weak D call TRBD1 (5 bases). Germline loops: CDR1 LNHDA, CDR2 SQIVND (reference sequence). This CDR3 is built from 15 residues. V lost 6 bases and J 0 bases, leaving 9 bases between the germline ends. The chain's CDR3 is CASRGESSYNSPLHF. The CDR3, as DNA: TGTGCCAGTAGAGGGGAATCCTCCTATAATTCACCCCTCCACTTT. Full variable domain (outside the CDR3, taken from reference TRBV19 and TRBJ1-6): DGGITQSPKYLFRKEGQNVTLSCEQNLNHDAMYWYRQDPGQGLRLIYYSQIVNDFQKGDIAEGYSVSREKKESFPLTVTSAQKNPTAFYLCASRGESSYNSPLHFGNGTRLTVT.

This sequence joins TRBV30 and TRBJ2-7; maybe TRBD2 (6 bases). Germline V gene lookup returns CDR1 GTSNPN and CDR2 SVGIG (reference sequence). The CDR3 extends over 13 amino acids. V was pared by 5 bases and J by 3 bases, with 14 bases between. The CDR3 sequence: CAWSMGGVYEQYF. DNA of the CDR3: TGTGCCTGGTCCATGGGCGGGGTCTACGAGCAGTACTTC.

The chain uses TRBV7-2 and TRBJ2-1; D gene ambiguous. Germline assignment: CDR1 SGHTA and CDR2 FQGNSA. The CDR3 has 13 residues. Trimming left V 2 bases short and J 6 bases short, with 8 bases between. The CDR3: CASSLFVANEQFF. The DNA for the CDR3 is TGTGCCAGCAGCTTATTTGTAGCCAATGAGCAGTTCTTC. Full variable domain (remainder filled in from reference TRBV7-2 and TRBJ2-1): GAGVSQSPSNKVTEKGKDVELRCDPISGHTALYWYRQSLGQGLEFLIYFQGNSAPDKSGLPSDRFSAERTGGSVSTLTIQRTQQEDSAVYLCASSLFVANEQFFGPGTRLTVL.

The rearrangement links TRBV21-1 to TRBJ2-7; no DNA check was done on the table's D call, TRBD2. TRBV21-1 corresponds to a pseudogene. CDR3 length: 12 residues. This chain's CDR3 is CASSLTYYEQYF. The CDR3, as DNA: TGTGCCAGCAGCCTTACTTACTACGAGCAGTACTTC.

The rearrangement uses TRBV6-5 and TRBJ1-6, with 7 bases aligning to TRBD1. The CDR3 covers 15 residues. J lost 8 bases, V lost 9 bases, and 13 bases had no gene match. Germline CDR1 and CDR2: MNHEY and SVGAGI. The CDR3 bases are TGTGCCAGTTATACCCGGGACAGAGTATATTCACCCCTCCACTTT. It encodes CASYTRDRVYSPLHF.

This clone appeared a few times. V and J are TRBV30 and TRBJ1-2; TRBD1 matches at 7 bases. Germline V CDR1 and CDR2: GTSNPN, SVGIG (reference sequence). V lost 0 bases to trimming and J lost 8 bases; unmatched junction nucleotides: 3. The CDR3 totals 12 residues. CDR3 region: CAWSVRGDGYTF. The DNA of the CDR3 is TGTGCCTGGAGTGTCAGGGGGGACGGCTACACCTTC.

This chain uses TRBV20-1 with TRBJ2-4, with TRBD2 matching over 8 bases. The CDR3 runs to 14 residues. Trimming took 3 bases from V and 7 from J; bases not matched to a gene: 8. CDR1 and CDR2 (germline): DFQATT, SNEGSKA (reference sequence). This CDR3 is CSASRAGGLNIQYF. CDR3 DNA sequence: TGCAGTGCTAGTCGGGCGGGGGGACTTAACATTCAGTACTTC.